This T cell receptor beta chain was documented in a study of blood T cell repertoires in COVID-19. This clone was recorded once. Other nucleotide sequences from this sample produce the same CDR3. In the original analysis: Counts of nucleated cells, estimated from reference gene primer amplification, were obtained. Clones were read by immunoSEQ multiplex PCR, and TCRdb kept only the in-frame ones, dropping some. V, J and clone size were drawn from that table, and D and trimming were deduced from the DNA. The data hold roughly 400,000 clones, with about 92% observed a single time. Looked up from germline, CDR1 is KGHSH and CDR2 is LQKENI. The CDR3 extends over 14 amino acids. V was clipped by 3 bases and J by 3 bases; unmatched bases: 2. Enrolled through a virtual design, the participants were between roughly 18 and 95 years of age and came from under 30 US areas. Donors of Cohort 3 who recovered were those that had two negative PCRs, clearance, or symptom resolution.

The sample consisted of PBMCs or T cells enriched from blood (not recorded which). The rearrangement joins TRBV18 to TRBJ2-7, with 10 bases fitting TRBD1. The clonotype originates from a young man who had recovered from COVID-19. CDR3 DNA: TGTGCCAGCTCACCCGGGACAGGGGACTACGAGCAGTACTTC. It translates to CASSPGTGDYEQYF.